These 27 T cell receptor beta chains originate from one sample sequenced in a study of T cell responses to AZD1222 COVID-19 vaccine. Here immunoSEQ multiplex PCR was the method, and the copy in TCRdb shows in-frame clones only, minus some. This sample yields about 130,000 clones, of which 89% are seen a single time; 5% to 7.5% belongs to the top ten. Sample: peripheral blood, taken on day 0 of AZD1222 vaccination. The origin of the receptors is an adult in good health.

CDR3 in DNA: TGTGCCAGCAGTTACGTCGGGGGGGCCCCAGAGACCCAGTACTTC. Translated, it gives CASSYVGGAPETQYF. The rearrangement joins TRBV6-5 to TRBJ2-5; 8 bases line up with TRBD2. Germline CDR1 is MNHEY and CDR2 is SVGAGI. The V gene end was trimmed by 2 bases and the J gene end by 4 bases; junction bases not matched to a gene: 6. The CDR3 sequence is 15 residues long.

The genes are TRBV3-1 (or the pseudogene TRBV3-2) and TRBJ2-7; D gene unclear. The V and J ends lost 0 bases and 4 bases respectively, with 10 bases between them. Germline CDR1 and CDR2: LGHDT and YNNKEL (reference sequence). This CDR3 has 14 residues. The CDR3 spells CASSQELWPYEQYF. The CDR3 DNA sequence: TGTGCCAGCAGCCAAGAGCTTTGGCCTTACGAGCAGTACTTC.

The gene calls are TRBV27 and TRBJ1-5, with D possibly matching TRBD1 (5 bases). The CDR3 has 20 amino acids. Germline V gives CDR1 MNHEY, CDR2 SMNVEV (reference sequence). Trimming took off 4 bases at V and 0 bases at J, with 25 bases between the two ends. The CDR3 here is CASSSLTGTQVFDSNQPQHF. The CDR3 coding sequence is TGTGCCAGCAGTTCACTCACCGGGACTCAGGTCTTCGATAGCAATCAGCCCCAGCATTTT.

This chain joins TRBV19 and TRBJ1-2; D is uncertain. V was cut by 5 bases and J by 1 base, with 11 bases left in between. CDR3 length equals 14 residues. CDR1 is LNHDA and CDR2 is SQIVND in the germline V gene (reference sequence). CDR3 in DNA: TGTGCCAGTAGTCCTGGACGGGATAACTATGGCTACACCTTC. The encoded protein is CASSPGRDNYGYTF.

The CDR3 loop reads CASHAGNTIYF. The CDR3 nucleotides are TGTGCCAGCCATGCTGGAAACACCATATATTTT. The chain uses TRBV10-3 and TRBJ1-3, with no clear D. The V end was cut by 10 bases, the J end by 2 bases, with 6 bases between. Looked up from germline, CDR1 is ENHRY and CDR2 is SYGVKD. The CDR3 has 11 amino acids.

The J gene is TRBJ1-4, the V gene TRBV7-9; 9 bases are shared with TRBD1. The CDR3 runs 15 residues. V lost 5 bases, J lost 2 bases, and 3 bases stayed unmatched. Germline V gene data show CDR1 as SEHNR and CDR2 as FQNEAQ (reference sequence). The CDR3 DNA reads TGTGCCAGCAGCCGGACAGGGGAGACTAATGAAAAACTGTTTTTT. It encodes CASSRTGETNEKLFF. Complete variable domain (other parts from reference TRBV7-9 and TRBJ1-4): DTGVSQNPRHKITKRGQNVTFRCDPISEHNRLYWYRQTLGQGPEFLTYFQNEAQLEKSRLLSDRFSAERPKGSFSTLEIQRTEQGDSAMYLCASSRTGETNEKLFFGSGTQLSVL.

The chain recombines TRBV27 with TRBJ1-1, with D perhaps TRBD1 (5 bases). Germline assignment: CDR1 MNHEY and CDR2 SMNVEV (reference sequence). The CDR3 contains 13 residues. Trimming took 6 bases from V and 5 from J, leaving 13 bases between them. CDR3: CASSPTEGTEAFF. In nucleotides, the CDR3 is TGTGCCAGCAGCCCCACGGAGGGGACTGAAGCTTTCTTT.

This sequence joins TRBV19 and TRBJ1-3; D is ambiguous. V lost 7 bases and J lost 2, with 18 bases in between. Germline V gives CDR1 LNHDA, CDR2 SQIVND (reference sequence). This CDR3 contains 16 residues. The CDR3 nucleotides are TGTGCCAGTACGCAAGGTCGGACGCTGACTGGAAACACCATATATTTT. Residues: CASTQGRTLTGNTIYF. Full variable domain (rest looked up from reference TRBV19 and TRBJ1-3): DGGITQSPKYLFRKEGQNVTLSCEQNLNHDAMYWYRQDPGQGLRLIYYSQIVNDFQKGDIAEGYSVSREKKESFPLTVTSAQKNPTAFYLCASTQGRTLTGNTIYFGEGSWLTVV.

The chain uses TRBV9 and TRBJ2-5; D ambiguous. V gave up 0 bases and J gave up 5 bases, with 14 bases separating them. The germline CDR1 and CDR2 sequences are SGDLS and YYNGEE. CDR3 length equals 15 residues. Here the CDR3 reads CASSVDLSGRETQYF. CDR3 coding DNA: TGTGCCAGCAGCGTAGATCTATCTGGGCGGGAGACCCAGTACTTC.

The CDR3 loop reads CASSLGGDRDGFNQPQHF. The DNA for the CDR3 is TGTGCCAGCAGCTTAGGGGGGGACAGGGATGGCTTCAATCAGCCCCAGCATTTT. The chain carries TRBV7-9 and TRBJ1-5; 9 positions agree with TRBD1. CDR3 length equals 18 residues. The V segment lost 1 base and the J segment 3 bases; nucleotides outside the gene matches: 10. The germline V gene has CDR1 SEHNR and CDR2 FQNEAQ (reference sequence). Full variable domain (rest looked up from reference TRBV7-9 and TRBJ1-5): DTGVSQNPRHKITKRGQNVTFRCDPISEHNRLYWYRQTLGQGPEFLTYFQNEAQLEKSRLLSDRFSAERPKGSFSTLEIQRTEQGDSAMYLCASSLGGDRDGFNQPQHFGDGTRLSIL.

The chain joins TRBV11-2 to TRBJ1-3, with a possible D match to TRBD1 (6 bases). Germline V gene data show CDR1 as SGHAT and CDR2 as FQNNGV. V dropped 5 bases and J dropped 4 bases, with 18 bases sitting between them. The CDR3 extends over 16 amino acids. The CDR3 region is CASSPMRGDTGNTIYF. The CDR3 DNA reads TGTGCCAGCAGCCCAATGAGGGGGGATACAGGAAACACCATATATTTT.

As DNA, the CDR3 is TGTGCCAGCAGTTCTACACCGGGGAGCACTGAAGCTTTCTTT. Encoded protein: CASSSTPGSTEAFF. This sequence joins TRBV6-5 and TRBJ1-1; D is ambiguous. CDR1 and CDR2 (germline): MNHEY, SVGAGI. This CDR3 is built from 14 residues. V was clipped by 4 bases and J by 4 bases, with 13 bases between them.

The chain joins TRBV18 to TRBJ2-6; no clear D gene. CDR1 is KGHSH and CDR2 is LQKENI in the germline V gene. There are 15 residues in the CDR3. Trimming cost V 3 bases and J 1 base, with 7 bases left between them. The CDR3 loop reads CASSPLRSGANVLTF. The CDR3 region has the DNA TGTGCCAGCTCACCTCTCCGGTCTGGGGCCAACGTCCTGACTTTC.

In DNA, the CDR3 is TGTGCCAGCACCCACATGAATCAGCCCCAGCATTTT. It codes for CASTHMNQPQHF. The chain couples TRBV12-3 or TRBV12-4 to TRBJ1-5; unclear D gene. The CDR3 spans 12 residues. The ends were cut back, 7 bases at V and 4 bases at J, with 8 bases in the middle.

The chain recombines TRBV7-8 with TRBJ1-1; 10 nucleotides align to TRBD1. The ends lost 0 bases at V and 5 bases at J; junction bases unmatched: 3. CDR3 length: 15 amino acids. CDR1 and CDR2 (germline): SGHVS, FQNEAQ. The chain's CDR3 is CASSLAGQGLTEAFF. CDR3 nucleotide sequence: TGTGCCAGCAGCTTAGCGGGACAGGGGCTTACTGAAGCTTTCTTT.

The chain is built from TRBV7-6 and TRBJ1-5, with D tentatively TRBD1 (5 bases). This CDR3 has 15 amino acids. The germline gives CDR1 SGHVS, CDR2 FNYEAQ. V was clipped by 3 bases and J by 5 bases, with 14 bases between them. The CDR3 region is CASSFGAGTYQPQHF. Here the CDR3 DNA reads TGTGCCAGCAGCTTCGGGGCGGGGACCTATCAGCCCCAGCATTTT.

The chain carries TRBV7-2 and TRBJ1-5; D call uncertain. V lost 4 bases, J lost 3 bases, and 22 bases lay in between. From germline, CDR1 is SGHTA and CDR2 FQGNSA. The CDR3 is made up of 18 amino acids. This CDR3 is CASSSAAEGRAINQPQHF. As DNA, the CDR3 is TGTGCCAGCAGCTCAGCTGCAGAGGGCCGAGCGATCAATCAGCCCCAGCATTTT. The complete variable domain, with remaining parts taken from reference TRBV7-2 and TRBJ1-5, reads GAGVSQSPSNKVTEKGKDVELRCDPISGHTALYWYRQSLGQGLEFLIYFQGNSAPDKSGLPSDRFSAERTGGSVSTLTIQRTQQEDSAVYLCASSSAAEGRAINQPQHFGDGTRLSIL.

The chain uses TRBV6-6 and TRBJ2-1; D may be TRBD2 (6 bases). CDR3 size: 13 residues. V lost 6 bases to trimming and J lost 5 bases, with 11 bases between them. Germline V gene data show CDR1 as MNHNY and CDR2 as SVGAGI (reference sequence). In nucleotides, the CDR3 is TGTGCCAGCAGCCCGGGGGTAAACAATGAGCAGTTCTTC. Its protein is CASSPGVNNEQFF.

This chain connects TRBV15 to TRBJ2-2; 10 bases align to TRBD1. The length of the CDR3 is 15 residues. The germline V gene encodes CDR1 LNHNV and CDR2 YYDKDF (reference sequence). J was trimmed by 5 bases and V by 5 bases; bases with no gene match: 5. The CDR3 sequence is CATSRGTGDTGELFF. CDR3 in DNA: TGTGCCACCAGCCGAGGGACAGGGGATACCGGGGAGCTGTTTTTT.

The rearrangement uses TRBV25-1 and TRBJ2-5, with TRBD2 as a possible D gene (7 bases). Trimming took 1 base from V and 4 from J, leaving 16 bases between them. Germline CDR1 and CDR2: MGHDK and SYGVNS. CDR3 size: 16 residues. CDR3 region: CASSEFRSGGSETQYF. For the CDR3, the DNA is TGTGCCAGCAGTGAATTCCGGTCGGGGGGCTCAGAGACCCAGTACTTC.

This clone was detected only once. V is TRBV6-1 and J is TRBJ1-3; no clear D. The V and J ends lost 2 bases and 4 bases respectively, with 3 bases between them. CDR1 and CDR2 (germline): MNHNS, SASEGT. The CDR3 contains 12 residues. The DNA for the CDR3 is TGTGCCAGCAGTGAAAACGGAAACACCATATATTTT. As protein: CASSENGNTIYF.

The chain has TRBV5-1 and TRBJ1-4; unclear D gene. This CDR3 contains 14 residues. Germline V gives CDR1 SGHRS, CDR2 YFSETQ. V lost 1 base to trimming and J lost 6 bases, with 10 bases between them. In DNA form, the CDR3 reads TGCGCCAGCAGCTTGTGGCCAAAGGATGAAAAACTGTTTTTT. Its protein product is CASSLWPKDEKLFF.

The chain combines TRBV2 with TRBJ1-5; possible D gene TRBD1, 6 bases. V dropped 8 bases and J dropped 4 bases, with 12 bases sitting between them. The germline CDR1 and CDR2 sequences are SNHLY and FYNNEI. The CDR3 is made up of 13 amino acids. The CDR3 here is CASERDRNQPQHF. The CDR3 DNA reads TGTGCCAGCGAGCGAGACAGGAATCAGCCCCAGCATTTT.

The V gene is TRBV11-3, the J gene TRBJ1-1; D is perhaps TRBD1 (5 bases). The CDR3 is 14 amino acids. Germline V CDR1 and CDR2: SGHNT, YENEEA. V was trimmed by 8 bases and J by 3 bases, leaving 16 bases between them. The CDR3 DNA is TGTGCCAGCTCCCGCGCGGGGCGAGACACTGAAGCTTTCTTT. It codes for CASSRAGRDTEAFF.

For the CDR3, the DNA is TGTGCCAGCAGCGTAGAGACAGGGGGGGGTGGAAACACCATATATTTT. Translation gives CASSVETGGGGNTIYF. The chain couples TRBV9 to TRBJ1-3; 9 bases match TRBD1. Unmatched junction bases numbered 4, after V lost 0 bases and J lost 3 bases. The CDR3 length is 16 residues. Germline V gives CDR1 SGDLS, CDR2 YYNGEE. Looking up the rest from reference TRBV9 and TRBJ1-3 gives the full variable domain: DSGVTQTPKHLITATGQRVTLRCSPRSGDLSVYWYQQSLDQGLQFLIQYYNGEERAKGNILERFSAQQFPDLHSELNLSSLELGDSALYFCASSVETGGGGNTIYFGEGSWLTVV.

This clone showed up just once. The genes are TRBV19 and TRBJ2-1, with a possible D match to TRBD2 (5 bases). The CDR3 has 12 amino acids. V lost 4 bases to trimming and J lost 11 bases, with 12 bases between them. Germline V CDR1 and CDR2: LNHDA, SQIVND (reference sequence). The CDR3 spells CASSTSLDKQFF. The CDR3 bases are TGTGCCAGTAGTACTAGCCTTGATAAGCAGTTCTTC.

The gene calls are TRBV6-5 and TRBJ1-2; perhaps TRBD1 as D (6 bases). CDR1 is MNHEY, CDR2 SVGAGI, per germline. CDR3 size: 16 residues. The V gene lost 2 bases and the J gene lost 1 base, with 14 bases spanning the gap. CDR3: CASSYLSGRGNYGYTF. DNA of the CDR3: TGTGCCAGCAGTTACCTCTCCGGCAGGGGTAACTATGGCTACACCTTC.